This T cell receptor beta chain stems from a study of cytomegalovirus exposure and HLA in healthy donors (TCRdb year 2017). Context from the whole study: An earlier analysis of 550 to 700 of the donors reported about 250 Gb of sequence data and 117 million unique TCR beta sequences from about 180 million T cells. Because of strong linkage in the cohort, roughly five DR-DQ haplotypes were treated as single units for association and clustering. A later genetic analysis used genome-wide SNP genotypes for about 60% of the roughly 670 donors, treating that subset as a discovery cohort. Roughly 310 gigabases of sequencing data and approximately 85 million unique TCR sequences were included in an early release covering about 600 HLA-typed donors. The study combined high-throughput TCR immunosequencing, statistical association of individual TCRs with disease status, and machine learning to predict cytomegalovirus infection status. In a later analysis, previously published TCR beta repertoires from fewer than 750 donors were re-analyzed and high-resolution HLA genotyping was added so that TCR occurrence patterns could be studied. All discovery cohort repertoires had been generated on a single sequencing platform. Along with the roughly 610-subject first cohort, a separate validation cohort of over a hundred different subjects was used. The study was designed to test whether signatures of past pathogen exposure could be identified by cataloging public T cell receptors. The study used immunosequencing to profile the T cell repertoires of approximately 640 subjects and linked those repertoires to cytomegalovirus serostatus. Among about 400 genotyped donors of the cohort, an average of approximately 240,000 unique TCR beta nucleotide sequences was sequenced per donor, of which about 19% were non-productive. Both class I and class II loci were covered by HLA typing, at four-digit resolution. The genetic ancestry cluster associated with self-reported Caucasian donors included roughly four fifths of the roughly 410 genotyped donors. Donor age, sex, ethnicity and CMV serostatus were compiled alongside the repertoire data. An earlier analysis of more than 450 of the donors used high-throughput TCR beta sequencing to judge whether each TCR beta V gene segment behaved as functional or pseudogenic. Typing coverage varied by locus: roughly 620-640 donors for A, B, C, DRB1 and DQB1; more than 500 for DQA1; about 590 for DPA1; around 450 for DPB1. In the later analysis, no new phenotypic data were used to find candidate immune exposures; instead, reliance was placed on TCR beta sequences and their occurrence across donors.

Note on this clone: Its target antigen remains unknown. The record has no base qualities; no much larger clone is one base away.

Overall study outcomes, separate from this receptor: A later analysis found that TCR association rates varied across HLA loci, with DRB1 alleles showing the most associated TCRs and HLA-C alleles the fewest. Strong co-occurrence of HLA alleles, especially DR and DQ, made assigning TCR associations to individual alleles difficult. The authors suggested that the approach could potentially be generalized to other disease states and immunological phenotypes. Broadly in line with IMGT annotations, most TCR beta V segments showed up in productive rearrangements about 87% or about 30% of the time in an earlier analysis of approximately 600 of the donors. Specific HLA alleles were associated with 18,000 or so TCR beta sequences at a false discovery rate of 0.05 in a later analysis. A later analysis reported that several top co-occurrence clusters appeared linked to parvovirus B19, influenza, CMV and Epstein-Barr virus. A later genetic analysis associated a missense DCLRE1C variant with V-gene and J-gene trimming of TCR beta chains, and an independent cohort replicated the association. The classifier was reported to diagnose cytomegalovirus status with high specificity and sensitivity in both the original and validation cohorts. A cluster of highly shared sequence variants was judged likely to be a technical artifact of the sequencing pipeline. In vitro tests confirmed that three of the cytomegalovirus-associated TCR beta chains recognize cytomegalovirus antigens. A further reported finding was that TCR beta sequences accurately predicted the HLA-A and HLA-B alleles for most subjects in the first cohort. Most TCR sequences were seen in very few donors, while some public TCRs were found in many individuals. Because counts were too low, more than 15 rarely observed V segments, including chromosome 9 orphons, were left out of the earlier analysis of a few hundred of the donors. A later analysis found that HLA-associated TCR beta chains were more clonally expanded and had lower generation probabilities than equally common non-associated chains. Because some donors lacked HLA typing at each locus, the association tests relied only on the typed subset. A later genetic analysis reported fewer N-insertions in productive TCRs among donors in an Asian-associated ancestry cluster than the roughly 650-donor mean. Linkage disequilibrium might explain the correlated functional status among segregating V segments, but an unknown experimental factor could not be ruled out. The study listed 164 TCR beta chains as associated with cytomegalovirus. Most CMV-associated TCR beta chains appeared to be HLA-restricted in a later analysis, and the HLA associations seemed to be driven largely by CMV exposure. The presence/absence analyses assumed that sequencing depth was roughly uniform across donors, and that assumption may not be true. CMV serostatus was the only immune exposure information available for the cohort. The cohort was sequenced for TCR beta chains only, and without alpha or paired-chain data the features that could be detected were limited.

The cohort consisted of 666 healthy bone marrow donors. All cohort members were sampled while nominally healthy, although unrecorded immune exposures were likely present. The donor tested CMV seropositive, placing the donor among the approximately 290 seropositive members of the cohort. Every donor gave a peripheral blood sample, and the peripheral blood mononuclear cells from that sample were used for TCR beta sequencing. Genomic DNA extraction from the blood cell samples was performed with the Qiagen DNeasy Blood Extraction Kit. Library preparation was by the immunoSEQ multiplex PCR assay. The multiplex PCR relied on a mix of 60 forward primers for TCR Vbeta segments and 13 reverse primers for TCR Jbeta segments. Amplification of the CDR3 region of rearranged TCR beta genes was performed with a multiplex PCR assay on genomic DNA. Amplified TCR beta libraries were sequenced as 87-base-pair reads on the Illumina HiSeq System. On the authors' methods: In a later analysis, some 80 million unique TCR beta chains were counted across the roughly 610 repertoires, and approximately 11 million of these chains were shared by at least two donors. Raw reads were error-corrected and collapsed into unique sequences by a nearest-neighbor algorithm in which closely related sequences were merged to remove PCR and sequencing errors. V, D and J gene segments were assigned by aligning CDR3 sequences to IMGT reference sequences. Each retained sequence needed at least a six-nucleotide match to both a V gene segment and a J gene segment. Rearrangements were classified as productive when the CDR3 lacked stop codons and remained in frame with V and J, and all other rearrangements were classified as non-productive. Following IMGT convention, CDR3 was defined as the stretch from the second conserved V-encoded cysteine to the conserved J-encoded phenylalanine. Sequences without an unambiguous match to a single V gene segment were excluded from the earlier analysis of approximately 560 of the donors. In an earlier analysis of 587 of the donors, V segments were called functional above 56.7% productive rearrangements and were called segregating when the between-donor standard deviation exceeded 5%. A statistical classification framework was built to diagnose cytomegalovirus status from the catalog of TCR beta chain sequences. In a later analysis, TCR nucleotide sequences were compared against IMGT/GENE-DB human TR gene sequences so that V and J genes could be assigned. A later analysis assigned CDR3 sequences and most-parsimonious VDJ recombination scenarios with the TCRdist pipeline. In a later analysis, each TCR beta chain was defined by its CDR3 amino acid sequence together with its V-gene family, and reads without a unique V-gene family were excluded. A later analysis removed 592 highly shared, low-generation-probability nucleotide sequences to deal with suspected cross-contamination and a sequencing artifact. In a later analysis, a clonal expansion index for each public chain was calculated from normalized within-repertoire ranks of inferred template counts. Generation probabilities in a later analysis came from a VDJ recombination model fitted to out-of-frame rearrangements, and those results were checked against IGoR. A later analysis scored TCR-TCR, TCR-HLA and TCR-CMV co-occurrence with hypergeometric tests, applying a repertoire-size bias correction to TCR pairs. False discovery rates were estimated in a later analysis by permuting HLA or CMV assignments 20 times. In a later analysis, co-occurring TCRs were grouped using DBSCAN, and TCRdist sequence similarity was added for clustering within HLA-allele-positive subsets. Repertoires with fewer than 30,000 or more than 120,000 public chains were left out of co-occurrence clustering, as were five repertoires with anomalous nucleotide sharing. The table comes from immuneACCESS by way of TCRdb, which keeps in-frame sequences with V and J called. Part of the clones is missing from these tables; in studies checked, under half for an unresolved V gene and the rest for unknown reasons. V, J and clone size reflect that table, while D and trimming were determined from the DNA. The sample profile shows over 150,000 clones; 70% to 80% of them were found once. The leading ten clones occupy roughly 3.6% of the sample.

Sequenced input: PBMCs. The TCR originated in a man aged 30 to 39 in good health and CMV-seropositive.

The encoded CDR3 is CASRLTATQQFF. In nucleotides, the sequence is TGTGCCAGCAGGCTGACAGCTACCCAGCAGTTCTTC. The chain is assembled from TRBV6-5 and TRBJ2-1, with TRBD1 perhaps the D gene, on 5 matching bases. Deletion took 6 bases off V and 11 bases off J, with a span of 14 bases between the germline ends. The cysteine opens and the phenylalanine closes a CDR3 of 12 amino acids. The CDR3 DNA has 36 bases and is translated from base 1. From the germline V gene, CDR1 is MNHEY and CDR2 is SVGAGI.